The T cell receptor beta chain described here comes from a study of blood T cell repertoires in COVID-19. The junction had 4 bases not matched to a gene; V was cut back by 1 base and J by 6 bases. Germline values: CDR1 SGHVS, CDR2 FQNEAQ. The CDR3 is made up of 16 amino acids. Generated by immunoSEQ multiplex PCR, the TCRdb table keeps only in-frame clones and is missing some. The data show over 200,000 clones, around four fifths seen once. This receptor was obtained from a woman in her thirties or forties with active or convalescent COVID-19. Specimen: peripheral blood. The chain uses TRBV7-8 and TRBJ1-6, with TRBD1 identical over 9 bases. The CDR3 DNA reads as TGTGCCAGCAGCTTAGTGCCGGGACAGGGTAATTCACCCCTCCACTTT. It specifies CASSLVPGQGNSPLHF.